Below, one T cell receptor (beta chain) is given with its context. Its antigen is not yet known. No quality values exist for individual bases; no much larger clone is one base distant. These data originate in a study of T cells in Graves' hyperthyroidism and ophthalmopathy (dated by TCRdb to between 2017 and 2020). About the study as a whole: A discovery cohort of about 100 patients, 43 with Graves' ophthalmopathy and under 60 with stable Graves' hyperthyroidism, was used to find distinguishing TCR V-J signatures. Whether ophthalmopathy could be predicted prospectively was tested in an independent validation cohort made up of approximately 19 hyperthyroidism patients plus 17 patients who later progressed to ophthalmopathy. The 85 to 100 discovery patients were divided at random into training and test sets in a 7:3 ratio. In addition, the study compared T-cell repertoires in thyroid tissue and in blood from five to seven Graves' hyperthyroidism patients. Following sampling, methimazole starting at 30 mg daily was given to hyperthyroidism patients, and high-dose intravenous methylprednisolone was given to ophthalmopathy patients. According to the paper, TCR Vbeta CDR3 sequencing was carried out on 120 to 150 peripheral blood samples, which came from fewer than 50 ophthalmopathy, 70 to 80 hyperthyroidism and 17 progressor patients. Study-level results and caveats: Sample size was not statistically predetermined, and blinding of investigators to group allocation was not performed. Most expanded thyroid clonotypes (frequency above 0.001) were also detected in blood, a finding suggesting that blood repertoires may reflect thyroid immune responses. In cross-validation, a model built on a 13 V-J signature told ophthalmopathy apart from stable hyperthyroidism with under 90% sensitivity and roughly 83% specificity, and in testing the same model reached 80%/75%. In validation, the model predicted progression to ophthalmopathy a median of approximately 6.6 months before onset, with approximately 70% sensitivity and 72.22% specificity.

TCR beta CDR3 regions were amplified from RNA transcripts. The first round of RT-PCR for the TCR CDR3 was performed with the HTBI primer set and the Qiagen OneStep RT-PCR kit. Libraries were constructed in a second round of multiplex PCR, after which size selection and purification were carried out. Sequencing of the libraries was done on an Illumina HiSeq2000 using paired-end 100 bp reads. On the study's bioinformatics: SOAPnuke was used to process the raw data, with reads discarded if the reads contained adapters or uncalled bases, had a mean Phred below 15, or lacked an exact constant-primer or identifier match. COPE v1.2.5 was used to merge high-quality paired reads, and clonotypes were defined as unique nucleotide sequences. Clonotypes were aligned to IMGT TRBV, TRBD and TRBJ reference segments using MiTCR v1.1. Only V-J combinations with frequency above 0.0001, covering 99.2% of repertoires, were analysed. The TCS score was defined as the ratio of F50 (clonal expansion) to E x V (chaos), calculated using BLOSUM62-based TCRdist between CDR3 peptides within each V-J. Welch's t-statistics and random forest reduced roughly 530 V-J features to fewer than 15, which were used in a naive Bayes classifier (R e1071). The similarity between thyroid and blood repertoires was quantified using the Morisita-Horn index. TCRdb reran the public reads through fastp at Q25 and MiXCR, keeping productive beta chains. One record per CDR3 amino acid sequence lists the most common genes and DNA. The V and J calls come from TCRdb's annotation, not from the publication. The sample records around 660,000 distinct CDR3 sequences, just under 45% of which are singletons. The top ten clonotypes cover less than 9.5% of the sample.

Including the terminal cysteine and phenylalanine, the CDR3 comprises 14 residues. Of all the DNA, just the CDR3 is kept, 42 bases in frame from base 1. The junction shows trimming of 1 base on V and 1 base on J, plus 6 bases between the germline ends. CDR1 and CDR2 (SGHAT, FQNNGV) derive from the germline V gene. Exclusion was applied to patients with uncontrolled infections, other autoimmune diseases, pregnancy or lactation. Diagnoses were based on clinical symptoms, serum thyroxine and TRAb, thyroid ultrasound and orbital computed tomography. Total RNA was extracted using Trizol reagent, and RNA quality was assessed on an Agilent 2100 Bioanalyzer.

The sequence links TRBV11-2 to TRBJ2-3, with a tentative D gene TRBD1 over 5 matching bases. Input material: peripheral blood or thyroid tissue (not recorded which). The source is an adult man with Graves' disease, either hyperthyroidism or ophthalmopathy (not recorded which). The DNA is as follows: TGTGCCAGCAGCTTAGTCAGGGGCACAGATACGCAGTATTTT. This gives the protein CASSLVRGTDTQYF.